This T cell receptor (beta chain) was profiled in a study of OX40 agonist ivuxolimab in advanced cancers. Background on the study: Dosing consisted of intravenous ivuxolimab at 0.01 to 10 mg/kg every 2 weeks. Anti-PD-1, anti-PD-L1 or anti-CTLA-4 therapy given earlier was allowed, and over 35% had some.

Generated by immunoSEQ multiplex PCR, the TCRdb table keeps only in-frame clones and is missing some. This table holds some 70,000 clones, around 86% found once. Only a few counts were recorded for this clone. The antigen remains undetermined. Study results and limitations: The average count of expanded clones was higher among CD8+ T cells than among CD4+.

V gave up 0 bases and J gave up 8 bases, with 13 bases separating them. This CDR3 contains 15 residues. Germline V lookup: CDR1 LNHNV, CDR2 YYDKDF (reference sequence). The sequences come from CD4+ or CD8+ T cells sorted from blood, collected in a trial of the OX40 agonist ivuxolimab. The chain joins TRBV15 to TRBJ1-4; TRBD1 is a possible D gene (6 bases). This clonotype originated in an adult with an advanced solid tumor such as melanoma, head and neck, liver or kidney cancer. CDR3 sequence reads: CATSRDGGSREKLFF. CDR3 sequence (DNA): TGTGCCACCAGCAGAGATGGGGGCAGTCGGGAAAAACTGTTTTTT.